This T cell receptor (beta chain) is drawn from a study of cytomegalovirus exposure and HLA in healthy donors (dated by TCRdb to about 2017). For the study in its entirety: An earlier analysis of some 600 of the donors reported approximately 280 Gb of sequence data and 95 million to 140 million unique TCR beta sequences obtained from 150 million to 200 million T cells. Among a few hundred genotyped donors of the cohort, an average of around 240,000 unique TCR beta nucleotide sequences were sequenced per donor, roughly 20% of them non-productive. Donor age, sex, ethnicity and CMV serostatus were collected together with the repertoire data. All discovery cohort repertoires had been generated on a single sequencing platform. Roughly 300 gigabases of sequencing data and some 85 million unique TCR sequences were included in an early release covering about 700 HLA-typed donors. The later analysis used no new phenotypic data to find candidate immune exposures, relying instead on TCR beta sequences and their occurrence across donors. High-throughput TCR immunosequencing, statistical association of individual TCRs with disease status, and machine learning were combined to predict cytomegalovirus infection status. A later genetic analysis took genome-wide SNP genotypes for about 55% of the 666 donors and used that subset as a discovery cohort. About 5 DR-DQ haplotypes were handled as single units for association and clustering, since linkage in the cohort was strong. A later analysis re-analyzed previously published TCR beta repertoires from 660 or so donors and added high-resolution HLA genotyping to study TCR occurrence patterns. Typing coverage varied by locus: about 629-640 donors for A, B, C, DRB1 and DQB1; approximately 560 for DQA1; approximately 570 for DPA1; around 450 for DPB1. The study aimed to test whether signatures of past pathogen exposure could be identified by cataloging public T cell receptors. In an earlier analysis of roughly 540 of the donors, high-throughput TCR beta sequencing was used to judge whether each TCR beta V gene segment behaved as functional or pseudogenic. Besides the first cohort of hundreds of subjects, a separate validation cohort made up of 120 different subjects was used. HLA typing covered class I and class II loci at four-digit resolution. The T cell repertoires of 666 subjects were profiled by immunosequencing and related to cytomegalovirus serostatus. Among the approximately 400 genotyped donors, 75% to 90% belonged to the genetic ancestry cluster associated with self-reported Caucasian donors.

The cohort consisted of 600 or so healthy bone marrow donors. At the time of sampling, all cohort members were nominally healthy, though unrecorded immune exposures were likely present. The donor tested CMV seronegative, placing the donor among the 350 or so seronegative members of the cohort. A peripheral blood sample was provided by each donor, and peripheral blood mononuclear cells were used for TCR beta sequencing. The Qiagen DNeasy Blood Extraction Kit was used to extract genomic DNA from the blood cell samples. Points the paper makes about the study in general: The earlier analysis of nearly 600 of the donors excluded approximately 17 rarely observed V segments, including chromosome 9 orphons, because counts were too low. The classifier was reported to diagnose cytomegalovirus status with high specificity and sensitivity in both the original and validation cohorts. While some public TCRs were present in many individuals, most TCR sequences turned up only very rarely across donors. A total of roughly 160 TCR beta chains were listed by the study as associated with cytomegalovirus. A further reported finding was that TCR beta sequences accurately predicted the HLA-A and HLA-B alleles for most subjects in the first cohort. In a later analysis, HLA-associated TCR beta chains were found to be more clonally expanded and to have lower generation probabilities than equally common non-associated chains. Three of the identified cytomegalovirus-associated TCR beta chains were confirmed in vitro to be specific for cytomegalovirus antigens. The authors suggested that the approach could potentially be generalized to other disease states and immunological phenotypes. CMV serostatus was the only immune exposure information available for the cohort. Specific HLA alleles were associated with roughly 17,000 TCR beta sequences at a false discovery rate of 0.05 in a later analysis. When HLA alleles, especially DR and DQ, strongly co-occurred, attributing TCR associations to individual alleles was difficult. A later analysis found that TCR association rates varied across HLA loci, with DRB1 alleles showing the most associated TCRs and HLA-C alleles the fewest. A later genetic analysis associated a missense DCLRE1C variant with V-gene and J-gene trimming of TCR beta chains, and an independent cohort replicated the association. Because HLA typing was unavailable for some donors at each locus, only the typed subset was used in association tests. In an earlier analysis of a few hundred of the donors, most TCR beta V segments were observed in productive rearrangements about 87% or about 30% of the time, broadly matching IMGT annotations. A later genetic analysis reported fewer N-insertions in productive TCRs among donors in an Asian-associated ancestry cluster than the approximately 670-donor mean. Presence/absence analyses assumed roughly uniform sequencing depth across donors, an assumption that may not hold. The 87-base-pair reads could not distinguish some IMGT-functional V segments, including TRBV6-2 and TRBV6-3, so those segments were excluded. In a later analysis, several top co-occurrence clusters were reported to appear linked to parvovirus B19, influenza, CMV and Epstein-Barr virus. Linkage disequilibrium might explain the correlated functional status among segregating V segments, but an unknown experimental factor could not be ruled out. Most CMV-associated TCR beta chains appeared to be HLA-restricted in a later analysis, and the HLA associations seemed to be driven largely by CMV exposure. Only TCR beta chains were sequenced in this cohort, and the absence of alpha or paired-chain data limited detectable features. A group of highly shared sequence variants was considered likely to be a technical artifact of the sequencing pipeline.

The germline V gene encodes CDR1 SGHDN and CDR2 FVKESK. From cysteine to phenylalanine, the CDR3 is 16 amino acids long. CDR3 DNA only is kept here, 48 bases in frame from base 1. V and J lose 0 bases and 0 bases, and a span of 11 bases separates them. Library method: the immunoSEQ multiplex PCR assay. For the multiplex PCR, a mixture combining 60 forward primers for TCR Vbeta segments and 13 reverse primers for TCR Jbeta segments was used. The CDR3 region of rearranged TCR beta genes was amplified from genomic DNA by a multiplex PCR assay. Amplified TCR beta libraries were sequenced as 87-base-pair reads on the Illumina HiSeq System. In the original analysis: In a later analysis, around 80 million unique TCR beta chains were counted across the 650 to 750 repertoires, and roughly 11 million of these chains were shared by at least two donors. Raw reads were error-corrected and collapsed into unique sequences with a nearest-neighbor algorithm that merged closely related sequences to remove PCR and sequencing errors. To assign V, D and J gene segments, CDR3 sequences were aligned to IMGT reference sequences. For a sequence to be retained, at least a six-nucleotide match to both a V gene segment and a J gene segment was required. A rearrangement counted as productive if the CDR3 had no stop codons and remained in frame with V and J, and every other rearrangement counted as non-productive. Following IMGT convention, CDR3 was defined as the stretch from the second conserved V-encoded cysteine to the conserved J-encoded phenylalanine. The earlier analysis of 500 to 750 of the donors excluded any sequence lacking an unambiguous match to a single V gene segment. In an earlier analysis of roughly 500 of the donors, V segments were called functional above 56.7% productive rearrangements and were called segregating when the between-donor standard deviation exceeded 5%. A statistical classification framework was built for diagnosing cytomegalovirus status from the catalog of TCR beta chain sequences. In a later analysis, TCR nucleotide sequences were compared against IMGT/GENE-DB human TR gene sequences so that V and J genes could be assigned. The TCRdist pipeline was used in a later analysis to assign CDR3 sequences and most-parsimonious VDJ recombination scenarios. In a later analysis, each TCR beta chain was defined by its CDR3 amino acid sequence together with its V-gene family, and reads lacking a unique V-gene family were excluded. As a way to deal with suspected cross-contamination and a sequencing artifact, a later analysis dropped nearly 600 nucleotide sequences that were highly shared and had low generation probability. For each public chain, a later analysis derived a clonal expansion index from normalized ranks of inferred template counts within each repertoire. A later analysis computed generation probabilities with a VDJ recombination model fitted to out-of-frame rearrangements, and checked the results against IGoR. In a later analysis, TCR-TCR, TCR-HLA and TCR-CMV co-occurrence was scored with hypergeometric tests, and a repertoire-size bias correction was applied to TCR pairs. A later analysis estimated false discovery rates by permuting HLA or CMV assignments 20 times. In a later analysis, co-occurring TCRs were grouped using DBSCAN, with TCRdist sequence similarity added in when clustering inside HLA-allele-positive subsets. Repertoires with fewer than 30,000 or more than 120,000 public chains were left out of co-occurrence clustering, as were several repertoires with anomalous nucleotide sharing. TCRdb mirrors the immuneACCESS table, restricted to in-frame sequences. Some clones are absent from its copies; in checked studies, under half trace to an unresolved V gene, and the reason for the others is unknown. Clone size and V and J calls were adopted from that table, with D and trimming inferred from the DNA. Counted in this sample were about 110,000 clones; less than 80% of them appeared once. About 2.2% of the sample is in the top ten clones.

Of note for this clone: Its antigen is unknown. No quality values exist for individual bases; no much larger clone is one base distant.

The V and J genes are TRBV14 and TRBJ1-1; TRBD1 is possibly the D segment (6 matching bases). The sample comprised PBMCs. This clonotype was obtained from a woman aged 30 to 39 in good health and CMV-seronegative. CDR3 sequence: CASSQDRDTMNTEAFF. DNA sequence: TGTGCCAGCAGCCAAGATCGGGACACAATGAACACTGAAGCTTTCTTT.